Below are 7 T cell receptor beta chains sequenced from a single sample in a study of blood T cell repertoires in COVID-19. Assay used: immunoSEQ multiplex PCR; TCRdb lists only in-frame clones, some missing. The sample includes hundreds of thousands of clones, around 88% of them seen just once. Source material: PBMCs or T cells enriched from blood (not recorded which). The source is a woman in her 50s with acute COVID-19.

The chain carries TRBV5-8 and TRBJ2-3, with 12 positions matching TRBD2. The germline V gene has CDR1 SGHTS and CDR2 YDEGEE. The CDR3 loop spans 17 amino acids. V dropped 1 base and J dropped 2; count of bases not matched to a gene: 5. The CDR3 protein is CASSLKGLAGNTDTQYF. The CDR3 region has the DNA TGTGCCAGCAGCTTGAAGGGACTAGCGGGCAACACAGATACGCAGTATTTT.

The rearrangement uses TRBV28 and TRBJ1-5, with no clear D. V shed 2 bases and J shed 6 bases, with 11 bases lying between them. CDR3 length: 14 residues. Germline V lookup: CDR1 MDHEN, CDR2 SYDVKM. The CDR3 region is CASSLHSYSQPQHF. CDR3 nucleotide sequence: TGTGCCAGCAGTTTACACAGTTATAGTCAGCCCCAGCATTTT.

This clone was seen only once. The chain has TRBV5-5 and TRBJ2-7; 11 bases agree with TRBD2. This CDR3 has 16 amino acids. From germline, CDR1 is SGHKS and CDR2 YYEKEE (reference sequence). The V segment lost 0 bases and the J segment 2 bases; nucleotides outside the gene matches: 4. CDR3 sequence reads: CASSLAGTSGTYEQYF. In DNA form, the CDR3 reads TGTGCCAGCAGCTTGGCCGGGACTAGCGGTACCTACGAGCAGTACTTC.

This clone appeared a few times. The chain recombines TRBV19 with TRBJ2-1, with no clear D. The V end lost 4 bases, the J end lost 4 bases, and 11 bases lay between the germline ends. This CDR3 spans 14 amino acids. CDR1 and CDR2 (germline): LNHDA, SQIVND (reference sequence). The CDR3 DNA reads as TGTGCCAGTAGTAGTAGCAGTTCTTACAATGAGCAGTTCTTC. It translates to CASSSSSSYNEQFF.

The chain combines TRBV12-3 or TRBV12-4 with TRBJ1-3; D is uncertain. The CDR3 sequence is 11 residues long. Trimming stripped 6 bases from V and 11 bases from J, with 11 bases between. The CDR3 here is CASSRLLSIYF. DNA for the CDR3: TGTGCCAGCAGCCGCCTACTCTCCATATATTTT.

The chain's CDR3 is CASSEGLAYEQYF. The CDR3 bases are TGTGCCAGCTCCGAGGGACTAGCGTACGAGCAGTACTTC. The J gene is TRBJ2-7, the V gene TRBV9; 10 nucleotides agree with TRBD2. This CDR3 has 13 amino acids. The junction had 5 bases not matched to a gene; V was cut back by 7 bases and J by 4 bases. CDR1 and CDR2 (germline): SGDLS, YYNGEE.

V is TRBV6-5 and J is TRBJ1-5; possible D gene TRBD1, 6 bases. Per the germline V gene, CDR1 is MNHEY and CDR2 is SVGAGI. Trimming shortened V by 2 bases and J by 4 bases, and 9 bases separated the two germline ends. The CDR3 totals 14 residues. CDR3 nucleotide sequence: TGTGCCAGCAGTTACGCGGGGGCGAATCAGCCCCAGCATTTT. Amino acid sequence: CASSYAGANQPQHF.